The 6 T cell receptor beta chains below come from one sample, sequenced in a study of cytomegalovirus exposure and HLA in healthy donors. The repertoire was sequenced with immunoSEQ multiplex PCR; TCRdb's copy has only in-frame clones and lacks some. The sample holds about 130,000 clones; 89% are singletons and the top ten take 0.95% to 1.5%. The source material was PBMCs. These receptors all come from a young woman in good health and CMV-seronegative.

The chain is built from TRBV27 and TRBJ1-5; weak D call: TRBD1 (5 bases). Germline CDR1 is MNHEY and CDR2 is SMNVEV (reference sequence). V lost 6 bases and J lost 5, with 14 bases in between. This CDR3 has 14 amino acids. The CDR3 reads CASRWQGLDQPQHF. As DNA, the CDR3 is TGTGCCAGCAGGTGGCAGGGACTCGATCAGCCCCAGCATTTT.

Concerning this clone: The junction shows a germline mismatch at one end, possibly a read error. The CDR3 is CASSLAGQLAVF. The CDR3, as DNA: TGTGCCAGCAGCTTAGCGGGACAGCTCGCGGTTTTT. The chain recombines TRBV7-9 with TRBJ1-4, with 7 bases matching TRBD1. The CDR3 has 12 amino acids. Germline lookup yields CDR1 SEHNR and CDR2 FQNEAQ (reference sequence).

The chain carries TRBV20-1 and TRBJ2-7, with 7 bases identical to TRBD2. J was trimmed by 7 bases and V by 5 bases; bases with no gene match: 5. The CDR3 runs 11 residues. The V gene's germline CDR1 is DFQATT and CDR2 SNEGSKA (reference sequence). The CDR3 coding sequence is TGCAGTGCTCGGGGGGTCTGGGAGCAGTACTTC. It specifies CSARGVWEQYF.

J is TRBJ1-1 and V is TRBV18; 7 bases line up with TRBD1. The CDR3 extends over 16 amino acids. V gave up 3 bases and J gave up 5 bases; unmatched junction bases: 12. The germline gives CDR1 KGHSH, CDR2 LQKENI. The CDR3, as DNA: TGTGCCAGCTCACCCCAGGGGGTCCAGAGTGTAACTGAAGCTTTCTTT. Amino acid sequence: CASSPQGVQSVTEAFF. The full variable domain, rest sourced from reference TRBV18 and TRBJ1-1, is NAGVMQNPRHLVRRRGQEARLRCSPMKGHSHVYWYRQLPEEGLKFMVYLQKENIIDESGMPKERFSAEFPKEGPSILRIQQVVRGDSAAYFCASSPQGVQSVTEAFFGQGTRLTVV.

The chain uses TRBV6-5 and TRBJ1-4; D might be TRBD1 (5 bases). Deletions cut 7 bases from V and 4 bases from J, with 13 bases between. Germline V gene lookup returns CDR1 MNHEY and CDR2 SVGAGI. The CDR3 has 14 residues. As DNA, the CDR3 is TGTGCCAGCAAGGCGTGGAGGGGTAATGAAAAACTGTTTTTT. Protein product: CASKAWRGNEKLFF.

Concerning this clone: Distinct nucleotide sequences in the sample also encode this CDR3. Here the CDR3 reads CASSEQGVSYEQYF. Here the CDR3 DNA reads TGTGCCAGCAGTGAACAGGGTGTGTCCTACGAGCAGTACTTC. The chain employs TRBV2 and TRBJ2-7; possibly TRBD1 for D (5 bases). Germline loops: CDR1 SNHLY, CDR2 FYNNEI. The CDR3 is 14 residues long. V gave up 2 bases and J gave up 1 base, with 9 bases separating them.